Presented here are 24 T cell receptor beta chains from one specimen sequenced in a study of blood T cell repertoires in COVID-19 (dated by TCRdb to the early 2020s). The library was obtained by the immunoSEQ multiplex PCR assay. The table comes from immuneACCESS by way of TCRdb, which keeps in-frame sequences with V and J called. Part of the clones is missing from these tables; in studies checked, under half for an unresolved V gene and the rest for unknown reasons. This sample is represented by 40,000 or so clones; around 85% of them were singletons. The ten largest clones represent about 5% of the sample. The sequenced sample consisted of peripheral blood. The source of these receptors is a man in his forties or fifties with active COVID-19.

The table lists this clone with a count of one. The chain carries TRBV30 and TRBJ2-1, with D hard to call. Deletions cut 0 bases from V and 4 bases from J, with 4 bases between. CDR3 size: 12 residues. Germline CDR1 and CDR2: GTSNPN and SVGIG (reference sequence). The CDR3 nucleotides read TGTGCCTGGAGTGTAGCTTACAATGAGCAGTTCTTC. Translation gives CAWSVAYNEQFF.

The V and J genes are TRBV27 and TRBJ2-7; 10 positions agree with TRBD2. Per the germline V gene, CDR1 is MNHEY and CDR2 is SMNVEV (reference sequence). J gave up 2 bases and V 7 bases, and 5 bases lay outside the gene matches. CDR3 length equals 14 residues. CDR3 sequence: CASKEREGPYEQYF. The CDR3 coding sequence is TGTGCCAGCAAAGAGCGGGAGGGCCCCTACGAGCAGTACTTC.

The rearrangement uses TRBV5-1 and TRBJ1-1; weak D call: TRBD1 (6 bases). This CDR3 spans 15 amino acids. V dropped 0 bases and J dropped 3 bases, with 12 bases sitting between them. The V gene's germline CDR1 is SGHRS and CDR2 YFSETQ. Here the CDR3 reads CASSLARAGDTEAFF. The CDR3 nucleotides read TGCGCCAGCAGCTTGGCCAGGGCAGGGGACACTGAAGCTTTCTTT.

The chain joins TRBV11-2 to TRBJ2-2; maybe TRBD2 (7 bases). There are 14 residues in the CDR3. Trimming pared 7 bases from V and 7 bases from J, leaving 16 bases between. The V gene's germline CDR1 is SGHAT and CDR2 FQNNGV. This CDR3 reads CASTLGGANGELFF. CDR3 nucleotide sequence: TGTGCCAGCACTCTAGGGGGGGCGAACGGGGAGCTGTTTTTT.

This clone has more than one count but fewer than ten. The chain is built from TRBV9 and TRBJ1-5; weak D call: TRBD1 (6 bases). Germline V gives CDR1 SGDLS, CDR2 YYNGEE. The CDR3 spans 13 residues. Trimming shortened V by 3 bases and J by 9 bases, and 13 bases separated the two germline ends. CDR3 DNA sequence: TGTGCCAGCAGCGGACTACAGGGAAGGCCCCAGCATTTT. It specifies CASSGLQGRPQHF.

The gene calls are TRBV21-1 and TRBJ1-2. TRBV21-1 is marked as a pseudogene. The length of the CDR3 is 15 residues. The CDR3 sequence: CASSLSWETSYGYTF. DNA for the CDR3: TGTGCCAGCAGCCTCTCATGGGAGACCTCCTATGGCTACACCTTC.

The V call is TRBV10-3, the J call TRBJ2-3; 13 bases map to TRBD2. This CDR3 is 17 amino acids long. Germline CDR1 reads ENHRY; CDR2 reads SYGVKD. V lost 11 bases and J lost 2; bases outside the gene matches: 13. DNA for the CDR3: TGTGCCGCGGGGGTAACAGGGACTAGCGGGACCACAGATACGCAGTATTTT. This sequence encodes CAAGVTGTSGTTDTQYF.

This clone was counted between two and nine times. This rearrangement joins TRBV29-1 to TRBJ1-2, with TRBD1 matching 8 bases. CDR1 is SQVTM, CDR2 ANQGSEA, per germline. The CDR3 spans 13 residues. With 4 bases clipped from V and 6 bases from J, the junction kept 7 bases outside the gene matches. CDR3 region: CSVVKDRVDGYTF. The CDR3 DNA follows: TGCAGCGTTGTTAAGGACAGGGTTGATGGCTACACCTTC.

This chain uses TRBV29-1 with TRBJ1-2; D unclear. Trimming removed 7 bases from V and 6 bases from J, with 12 bases in between. The V gene's germline CDR1 is SQVTM and CDR2 ANQGSEA. CDR3 length: 11 amino acids. The CDR3: CSAVNADGYTF. The CDR3 bases are TGCAGCGCCGTAAACGCGGATGGCTACACCTTC.

V gene TRBV28 combines with J gene TRBJ1-2, with unresolved D. V lost 2 bases to trimming and J lost 1 base, with 14 bases between them. CDR3 length: 16 residues. Germline V CDR1 and CDR2: MDHEN, SYDVKM. CDR3 bases: TGTGCCAGCAGTTTAGAACTAGGGTTATATAACTATGGCTACACCTTC. Amino acid sequence: CASSLELGLYNYGYTF.

This clone was recorded a few times. J is TRBJ2-5 and V is TRBV18, with D maybe TRBD2 (6 bases). The germline V and J ends were trimmed by 4 bases and 3 bases, with 15 bases remaining between them. From germline, CDR1 is KGHSH and CDR2 LQKENI. The CDR3 contains 15 residues. The CDR3 region is CASSRSGSGEETQYF. CDR3 DNA: TGTGCCAGCTCACGGTCCGGGAGCGGTGAAGAGACCCAGTACTTC. The full variable domain, rest sourced from reference TRBV18 and TRBJ2-5, is NAGVMQNPRHLVRRRGQEARLRCSPMKGHSHVYWYRQLPEEGLKFMVYLQKENIIDESGMPKERFSAEFPKEGPSILRIQQVVRGDSAAYFCASSRSGSGEETQYFGPGTRLLVL.

The CDR3 region is CASSAGASNTGELFF. As DNA, the CDR3 is TGTGCCAGCAGCGCAGGCGCATCGAACACCGGGGAGCTGTTTTTT. The chain employs TRBV9 and TRBJ2-2; D gene ambiguous. Germline-derived CDR1 and CDR2 are SGDLS and YYNGEE. Trimming shortened V by 3 bases and J by 0 bases, and 9 bases separated the two germline ends. The CDR3 is 15 residues long.

The V gene is TRBV6-5, the J gene TRBJ1-2; perhaps TRBD1 as D (6 bases). This CDR3 has 13 residues. CDR1 is MNHEY and CDR2 is SVGAGI in the germline V gene. The V and J ends lost 8 bases and 3 bases respectively, with 13 bases between them. CDR3 DNA: TGTGCCAGCCGGTCGACAGGTTACTATGGCTACACCTTC. As protein: CASRSTGYYGYTF.

This clone was seen only once. The chain employs TRBV27 and TRBJ2-3; 11 bases agree with TRBD2. Germline V gene sequence: CDR1 MNHEY, CDR2 SMNVEV (reference sequence). This CDR3 is 18 amino acids long. Losses at the gene ends were 1 base for V and 2 bases for J; bases not matched to a gene: 8. The CDR3 DNA reads as TGTGCCAGCAGTTTATTATTCCGACTAGCGGGATTCACAGATACGCAGTATTTT. The encoded protein is CASSLLFRLAGFTDTQYF.

The J gene is TRBJ1-1, the V gene TRBV28; the D gene is possibly TRBD1 (5 bases). The V end was cut by 3 bases, the J end by 0 bases, with 8 bases between. Germline CDR1 and CDR2: MDHEN and SYDVKM. The CDR3 is 14 residues long. In nucleotides, the CDR3 is TGTGCCAGCAGTTTTCAGGGATTGAACACTGAAGCTTTCTTT. Translated: CASSFQGLNTEAFF.

The chain recombines TRBV30 with TRBJ2-7, with 9 bases lining up with TRBD2. V was pared by 4 bases and J by 9 bases, with 19 bases of the junction left unmatched. The CDR3 is 16 amino acids. The germline V gene has CDR1 GTSNPN and CDR2 SVGIG (reference sequence). The CDR3 reads CAWTGIAGVSVSSQYF. DNA for the CDR3: TGTGCCTGGACTGGGATAGCGGGAGTAAGCGTGTCGTCGCAGTACTTC.

V and J are TRBV5-1 and TRBJ2-5; 7 bases agree with TRBD1. The CDR3 contains 13 residues. Germline-derived CDR1 and CDR2 are SGHRS and YFSETQ. V was clipped by 7 bases and J by 2 bases; unmatched bases: 5. CDR3 nucleotides: TGCGCCAGCGGACCGGGACAGCAAGAGACCCAGTACTTC. Translating it yields CASGPGQQETQYF.

V usage is TRBV18 and J usage is TRBJ2-3, with TRBD1 identical over 11 bases. CDR1 is KGHSH and CDR2 is LQKENI in the germline V gene. V was pared by 6 bases and J by 1 base, with 3 bases of the junction left unmatched. The CDR3 is made up of 15 amino acids. This CDR3 reads CASSRGQGGTDTQYF. CDR3 DNA: TGTGCCAGCTCCCGGGGACAGGGGGGCACAGATACGCAGTATTTT. Supplemented by reference TRBV18 and TRBJ2-3, the full variable domain reads NAGVMQNPRHLVRRRGQEARLRCSPMKGHSHVYWYRQLPEEGLKFMVYLQKENIIDESGMPKERFSAEFPKEGPSILRIQQVVRGDSAAYFCASSRGQGGTDTQYFGPGTRLTVL.

The V and J genes are TRBV13 and TRBJ1-1; 9 nucleotides match TRBD1. The germline V gene has CDR1 PRHDT and CDR2 FYEKMQ (reference sequence). The V gene end was trimmed by 5 bases and the J gene end by 1 base; junction bases not matched to a gene: 8. CDR3 length equals 16 residues. CDR3 DNA: TGTGCCAGCAGCCCCGGACAGGGGCGAGGGAACACTGAAGCTTTCTTT. This gives the protein CASSPGQGRGNTEAFF.

The chain employs TRBV29-1 and TRBJ2-5; 7 bases map to TRBD1. V trimming: 3 bases; J trimming: 2 bases; junction bases outside the gene matches: 6. Looked up from germline, CDR1 is SQVTM and CDR2 is ANQGSEA. This CDR3 region has 14 residues. The CDR3 DNA reads TGCAGCGTTGATCTAGGGACAGCTCAAGAGACCCAGTACTTC. Its translation: CSVDLGTAQETQYF. Using reference TRBV29-1 and TRBJ2-5 for the parts outside the CDR3, the full variable domain is SAVISQKPSRDICQRGTSLTIQCQVDSQVTMMFWYRQQPGQSLTLIATANQGSEATYESGFVIDKFPISRPNLTFSTLTVSNMSPEDSSIYLCSVDLGTAQETQYFGPGTRLLVL.

A few counts support this clone. V and J are TRBV6-5 and TRBJ1-6; D remains unclear. The CDR3 totals 12 residues. Per germline, CDR1 MNHEY and CDR2 SVGAGI. Trimming pared 5 bases from V and 7 bases from J, leaving 6 bases between. The CDR3 region is CASSLGNSPLHF. The DNA for the CDR3 is TGTGCCAGCAGTCTCGGGAATTCACCCCTCCACTTT.

The chain links TRBV3-1 (or the pseudogene TRBV3-2) to TRBJ2-7; 9 nucleotides agree with TRBD1. This CDR3 has 15 amino acids. Germline V gives CDR1 LGHDT, CDR2 YNNKEL (reference sequence). V shed 4 bases and J 1 base; nucleotides not matched to a gene: 5. CDR3 amino acids: CASSRTGEGSYEQYF. CDR3 nucleotide sequence: TGTGCCAGCAGCCGGACAGGGGAGGGATCCTACGAGCAGTACTTC.

This clone is labeled medium-sized. The chain uses TRBV2 and TRBJ2-1; TRBD1 matches 10 bases. Germline V gene sequence: CDR1 SNHLY, CDR2 FYNNEI. CDR3 length: 15 amino acids. The ends lost 5 bases at V and 3 bases at J; junction bases unmatched: 4. Written as DNA, the CDR3 is TGTGCCAGCAGTACCGGGACAGGGGACTACAATGAGCAGTTCTTC. This translates into CASSTGTGDYNEQFF.

V gene TRBV7-9 combines with J gene TRBJ2-1, with no clear D. CDR3 size: 14 residues. V shed 3 bases and J shed 0 bases, with 6 bases lying between them. From germline, CDR1 is SEHNR and CDR2 FQNEAQ (reference sequence). The CDR3 region has the DNA TGTGCCAGCAGCTTTTCCAGCTCCTACAATGAGCAGTTCTTC. Encoded protein: CASSFSSSYNEQFF.